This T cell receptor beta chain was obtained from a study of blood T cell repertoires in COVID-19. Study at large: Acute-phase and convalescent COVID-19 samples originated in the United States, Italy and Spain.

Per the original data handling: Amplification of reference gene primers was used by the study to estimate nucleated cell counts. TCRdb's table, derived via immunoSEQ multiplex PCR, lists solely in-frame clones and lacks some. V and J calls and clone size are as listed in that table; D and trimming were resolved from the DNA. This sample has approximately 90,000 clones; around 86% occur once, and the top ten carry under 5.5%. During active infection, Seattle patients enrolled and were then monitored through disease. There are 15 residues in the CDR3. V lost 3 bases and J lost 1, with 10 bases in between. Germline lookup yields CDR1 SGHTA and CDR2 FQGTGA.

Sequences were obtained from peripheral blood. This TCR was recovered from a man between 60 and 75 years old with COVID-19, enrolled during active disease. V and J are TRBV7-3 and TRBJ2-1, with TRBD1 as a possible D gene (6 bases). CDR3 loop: CASSLGAASYNEQFF. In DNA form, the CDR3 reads TGTGCCAGCAGCTTGGGGGCAGCTTCCTACAATGAGCAGTTCTTC.